This T cell receptor beta chain appears in the sequencing data of a study of blood T cell repertoires in COVID-19. Study as a whole: Acute and convalescent COVID-19 samples came from the United States, Italy and Spain. Sample material is recorded as cDNA or gDNA derived from T cells, B-cell-depleted T cells, or PBMCs.

Those enrolled in Seattle joined during active infection and were followed longitudinally afterward. Original processing notes: Quantification of nucleated cells was approximated via reference gene primer amplification. The data were produced by immunoSEQ multiplex PCR, yet TCRdb's version contains in-frame clones alone and is incomplete. The V and J calls and clone size are taken from that table; D and trimming were inferred from the DNA. The table includes some 250,000 clones, roughly 76% detected once. The V end lost 1 base, the J end lost 6 bases, and 13 bases lay between the germline ends. Per germline, CDR1 SGHTA and CDR2 FQGNSA. The CDR3 is 15 amino acids.

What was sequenced was peripheral blood. The J gene is TRBJ1-5, the V gene TRBV7-2; D remains ambiguous. The clonotype originates from a woman of 80 years or more with COVID-19, enrolled during active disease. The CDR3 loop reads CASSLDVGESQPQHF. CDR3 coding DNA: TGTGCCAGCAGCTTAGATGTTGGGGAGAGTCAGCCCCAGCATTTT.